Ten or more counts support the clone carrying this T cell receptor (beta chain). Its specificity is not known. Individual TCR cDNA molecules each bore their own unique molecular identifier. MiXCR was run by TCRdb on the 5' RACE reads, yielding one entry per CDR3 protein. The table includes 20,000 to 25,000 distinct CDR3 sequences, 3.5% to 5.5% detected once. Time point here: sample taken at primary tumor resection. Whole RNA from tumor, nontumor lung or frozen PBMC was sequenced unsorted. Donation came from around 77 patients with untreated early-stage non-small cell lung cancer. This entry comes from a study of spatial heterogeneity in lung cancer. For the study at large: Combinations of a unique TCR and a UMI were tallied in raw reads, and on average each appeared more than ten times.

Study outcomes and limitations: Detection of ubiquitous tumor TCRs in blood was higher at resection than follow-up.

Germline-derived CDR1 and CDR2 are SGHAT and FQNNGV. Trimming removed 5 bases at V and 4 bases at J, with 15 bases between. CDR3 length equals 15 residues. The sequence was obtained from a male donor with early-stage non-small cell lung cancer. This chain uses TRBV11-2 with TRBJ1-3; D remains unclear. The sequenced sample was PBMCs, obtained at surgery. CDR3 nucleotides: TGTGCCAGCAGCCCCGGGCTACGATACGGAAACACCATATATTTT. Its translation is CASSPGLRYGNTIYF.